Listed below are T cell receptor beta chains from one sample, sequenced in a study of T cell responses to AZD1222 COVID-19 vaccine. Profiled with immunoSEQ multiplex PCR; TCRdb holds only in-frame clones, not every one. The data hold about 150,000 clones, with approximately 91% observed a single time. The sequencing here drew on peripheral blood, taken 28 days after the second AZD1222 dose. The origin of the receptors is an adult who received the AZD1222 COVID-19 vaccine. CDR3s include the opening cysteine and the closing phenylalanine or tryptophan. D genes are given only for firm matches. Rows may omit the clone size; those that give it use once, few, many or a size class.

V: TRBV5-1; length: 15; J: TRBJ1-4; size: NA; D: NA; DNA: TGCGCCAGCAGCTTGGCGGTTCAAGCGGGCGAAAAACTGTTTTTT; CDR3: CASSLAVQAGEKLFF
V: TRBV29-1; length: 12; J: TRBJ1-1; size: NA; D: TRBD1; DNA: TGCAGCGGGGGACAGGGGAACACTGAAGCTTTCTTT; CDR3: CSGGQGNTEAFF
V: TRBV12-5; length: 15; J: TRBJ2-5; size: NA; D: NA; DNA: TGTGCTAGTGGTGTGGGACACACACCCGAAGAGACCCAGTACTTC; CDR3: CASGVGHTPEETQYF
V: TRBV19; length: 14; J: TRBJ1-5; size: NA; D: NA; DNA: TGTGCCAGTAGTGTCCGGGACACCAATCAGCCCCAGCATTTT; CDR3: CASSVRDTNQPQHF
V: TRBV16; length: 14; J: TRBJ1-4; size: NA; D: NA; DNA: TGTGCCAGCAGTCAATTGGGGAGTCGGGAAAAACTGTTTTTT; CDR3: CASSQLGSREKLFF
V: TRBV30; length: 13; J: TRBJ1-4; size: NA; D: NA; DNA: TGTGCCTGGAGTTTGAGGTACGATGAAAAACTGTTTTTT; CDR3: CAWSLRYDEKLFF
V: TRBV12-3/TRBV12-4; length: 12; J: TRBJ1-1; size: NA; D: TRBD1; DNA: TGTGCCAGCAGCAACCCGACAGGGGTAGCTTTCTTT; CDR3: CASSNPTGVAFF
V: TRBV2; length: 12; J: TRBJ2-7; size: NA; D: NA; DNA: TGTGCCACAAGGGCGGGCACCTACGAGCAGTACTTC; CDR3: CATRAGTYEQYF
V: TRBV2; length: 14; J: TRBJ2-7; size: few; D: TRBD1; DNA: TGTGCCAGCAGTCGGGGGACAGGGGACTACGAGCAGTACTTC; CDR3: CASSRGTGDYEQYF
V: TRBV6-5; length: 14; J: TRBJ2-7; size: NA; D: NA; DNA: TGTGCCAGTAAGGGGGACGGGGCCTCGGACGAGCAGTACTTC; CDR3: CASKGDGASDEQYF
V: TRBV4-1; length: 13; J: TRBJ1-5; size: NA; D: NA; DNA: TGCGCCAGCAGCCAGGACCGGGGTCGGCCCCAGCATTTT; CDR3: CASSQDRGRPQHF
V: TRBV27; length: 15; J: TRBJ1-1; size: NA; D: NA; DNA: TGTGCCAGCAGTACATTCGGCCCCCGGGGGCGGAGAGCTTTCTTT; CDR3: CASSTFGPRGRRAFF
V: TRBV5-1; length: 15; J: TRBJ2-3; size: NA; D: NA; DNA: TGCGCCAGCAGCTTGAGGGGACAAGTCACAGATACGCAGTATTTT; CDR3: CASSLRGQVTDTQYF
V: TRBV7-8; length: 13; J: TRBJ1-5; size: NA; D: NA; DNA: TGTGCCAGCAGCCGTGGGCGAAATCAGCCCCAGCATTTT; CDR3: CASSRGRNQPQHF
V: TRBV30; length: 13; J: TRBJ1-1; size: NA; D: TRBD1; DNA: TGTGCCTGGAAAACAGGGGCGAACACTGAAGCTTTCTTT; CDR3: CAWKTGANTEAFF
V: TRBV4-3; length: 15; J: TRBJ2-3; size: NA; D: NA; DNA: TGCGCCAGCAGCCAGGGGGACGAAGGCACAGATACGCAGTATTTT; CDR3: CASSQGDEGTDTQYF
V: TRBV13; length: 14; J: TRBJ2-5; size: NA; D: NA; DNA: TGTGCCAGCAGCATAGGGAATCTAGGGGAGACCCAGTACTTC; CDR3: CASSIGNLGETQYF
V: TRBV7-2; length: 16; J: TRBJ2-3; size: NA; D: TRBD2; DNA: TGTGCCAGCAGCTTAAGCCCCAGCGGGGGGGCGAATACGCAGTATTTT; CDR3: CASSLSPSGGANTQYF
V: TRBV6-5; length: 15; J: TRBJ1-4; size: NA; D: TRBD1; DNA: TGTGCCAGCAGTTACTCTCCCGGGGACAGGGAAAAACTGTTTTTT; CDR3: CASSYSPGDREKLFF
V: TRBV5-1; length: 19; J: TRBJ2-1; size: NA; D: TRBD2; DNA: TGCGCCAGCAGCCCGCGACTAGCGGGGGGCGGGATCACCTACAATGAGCAGTTCTTC; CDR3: CASSPRLAGGGITYNEQFF
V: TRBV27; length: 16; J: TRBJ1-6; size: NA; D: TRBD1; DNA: TGTGCCAGCAGCCCTTCCGGGACAGGATTCAATTCACCCCTCCACTTT; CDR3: CASSPSGTGFNSPLHF
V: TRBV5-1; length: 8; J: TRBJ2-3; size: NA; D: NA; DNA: TGCGCCAGCAGCTTGAGGTATTTT; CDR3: CASSLRYF
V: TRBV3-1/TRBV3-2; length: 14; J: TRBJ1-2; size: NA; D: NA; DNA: TGTGCCAGCAGCCCATCGACGGCGAGGGATGGCTACACCTTC; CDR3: CASSPSTARDGYTF
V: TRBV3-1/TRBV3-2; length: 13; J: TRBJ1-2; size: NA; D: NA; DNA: TGTGCCAGCAGCCCGGACGGATACTATGGCTACACCTTC; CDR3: CASSPDGYYGYTF
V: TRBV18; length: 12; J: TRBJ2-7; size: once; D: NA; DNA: TGTGCCAGCTCACCAGACCGCTTAGAGCAGTACTTC; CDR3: CASSPDRLEQYF
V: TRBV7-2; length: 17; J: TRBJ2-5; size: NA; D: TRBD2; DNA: TGTGCCAGCAGCTCCCAAAGGACTAGCGGGATACGGGAGACCCAGTACTTC; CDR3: CASSSQRTSGIRETQYF
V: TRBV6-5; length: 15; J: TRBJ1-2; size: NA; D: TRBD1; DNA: TGTGCCAGCAGACGACAGGGGGGGATTGACTATGGCTACACCTTC; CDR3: CASRRQGGIDYGYTF
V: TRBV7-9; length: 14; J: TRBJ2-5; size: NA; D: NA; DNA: TGTGCCAGCAGCTTAGCGCGGGGTTTGGAGACCCAGTACTTC; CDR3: CASSLARGLETQYF
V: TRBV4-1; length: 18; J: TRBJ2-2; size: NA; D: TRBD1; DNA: TGCGCCAGCAGCCAAGGAATTTCGGGACAGGGGCGTCCCGGGGAGCTGTTTTTT; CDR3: CASSQGISGQGRPGELFF
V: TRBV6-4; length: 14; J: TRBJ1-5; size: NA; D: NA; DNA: TGTGCCAGCAGTCCGGAGGGGAGCAGTCAGCCCCAGCATTTT; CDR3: CASSPEGSSQPQHF
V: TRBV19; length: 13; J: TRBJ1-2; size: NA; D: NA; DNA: TGTGCCAGTAGTACCACAGGCATCTATGGCTACACCTTC; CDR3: CASSTTGIYGYTF
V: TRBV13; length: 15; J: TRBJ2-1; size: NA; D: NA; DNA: TGTGCCAGCAGCTTAGGACAGGGAGGATACAATGAGCAGTTCTTC; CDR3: CASSLGQGGYNEQFF
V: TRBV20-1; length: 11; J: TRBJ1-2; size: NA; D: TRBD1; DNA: TGCAGTGCTGACCGGGACAGCAGGCTCACCTTC; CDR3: CSADRDSRLTF
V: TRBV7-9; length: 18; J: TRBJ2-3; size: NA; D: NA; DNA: TGTGCCAGCAGCTCCCGAACAACCACCCGTCTGGGCACAGATACGCAGTATTTT; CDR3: CASSSRTTTRLGTDTQYF
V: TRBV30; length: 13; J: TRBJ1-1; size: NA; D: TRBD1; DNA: TGTGCCTGGAGTCTCGGACAGGGGCTTGAAGCTTTCTTT; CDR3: CAWSLGQGLEAFF
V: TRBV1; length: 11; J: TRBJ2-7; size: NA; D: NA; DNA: TGCACCAGCAGCCAAGGACACGAGCAGTACTTC; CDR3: CTSSQGHEQYF
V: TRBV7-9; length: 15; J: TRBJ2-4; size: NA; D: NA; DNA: TGTGCCAGCAGCTTAGATAGTGGTTGGGCCGACATTCAGTACTTC; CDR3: CASSLDSGWADIQYF
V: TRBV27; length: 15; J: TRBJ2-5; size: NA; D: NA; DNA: TGTGCCAGCAGTCCCCGGCCGATCGGGTTAGAGACCCAGTACTTC; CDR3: CASSPRPIGLETQYF
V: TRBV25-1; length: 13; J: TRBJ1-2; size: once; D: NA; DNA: TGTGCCAGCAGTGACGGTAGGGGCTATGGCTACACCTTC; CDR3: CASSDGRGYGYTF
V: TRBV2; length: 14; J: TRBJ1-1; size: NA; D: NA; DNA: TGTGCCAGCAGTTTTTCCACTACTTTCTTTGAAGCTTTCTTT; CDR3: CASSFSTTFFEAFF
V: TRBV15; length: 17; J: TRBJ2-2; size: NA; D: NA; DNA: TGTGCCACCAGCAGAGGTCGGCCGGGGGCGAACACCGGGGAGCTGTTTTTT; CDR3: CATSRGRPGANTGELFF
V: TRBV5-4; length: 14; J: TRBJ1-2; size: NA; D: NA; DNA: TGTGCCAGCAGCTTGCTTGGCGGGAACTATGGCTACACCTTC; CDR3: CASSLLGGNYGYTF